This record concerns one T cell receptor (beta chain) sequence. What it binds is unknown. The data were taken from a study of T cells after yellow fever vaccination. The overall study: It was SMART-Seq v4 Ultra Low Input that prepared the fractions with low cell numbers. Study-level results: Subsequent to the booster, the majority of primary-vaccination clones reappeared (roughly 95% CD4, around 85% CD8).

The 5'RACE template-switching step produced TCR cDNA and added a universal primer site and UMIs. TCRdb reanalysed the 5' RACE reads using MiXCR and keeps one entry per CDR3 protein. Here the sample spans 250,000 to 300,000 distinct CDR3 sequences, approximately 5.2% being singletons. The sequences come from CD4+ T cells sorted from PBMCs, collected on the day of the yellow fever booster vaccination. The TCR was taken from a man younger than 35 who received the YFV17D yellow fever vaccine.

The CDR3 nucleotides read TGCGCCAGCAGCAGGTGGACTAGCGGCAAAGAGACCCAGTACTTC. As protein: CASSRWTSGKETQYF. This chain joins TRBV5-1 and TRBJ2-5; 10 bases are a match to TRBD2. The CDR3 is made up of 15 amino acids. Germline trimming cut 4 bases from V and 3 bases from J; bases unmatched to any gene: 6. CDR1 is SGHRS, CDR2 YFSETQ, per germline.